This T cell receptor beta chain stems from a study of shared clonotypes between healthy human individuals (TCRdb year 2020). With regard to the full study: Three men and two women, aged 18 to 49 years, made up the cohort. To increase sequencing depth and limit assay-specific biases, TCR repertoire library preparation and sequencing were carried out by different laboratories using diverse techniques. For each donor, CD4 naive and CD4 memory were each run on three plates, CD8 naive on two plates, and CD8 memory on one plate. Each donor's leukapheresis produced roughly between roughly 0.85 and 10 billion PBMCs. To estimate repertoire size and how much clonotype sharing occurs between individuals, the study deeply sequenced the blood TCR repertoires of several healthy adults.

What the authors observed across the whole study: Approximately 4.8% of naive CD4, 3.5% of naive CD8, around 2.3% of memory CD4, and more than 0.35% of memory CD8 clonotypes were shared across several donors. Compared with non-shared clonotypes, clonotypes shared by all four sorted-subset donors had higher generation probabilities. Pairwise subsampling indicated that sequencing depth was expected to affect the degree of clonotype sharing among donors. Because the study included a small number of donors, the genetic and exposure-history diversity represented was limited. Naive subsets generally had larger estimated clonotype richness than memory subsets did. Only blood was sampled, and tissue TCR repertoires likely differ from those in blood. Even with the large sequencing depth, rarefaction of the sorted-subset datasets indicated that sequencing was incomplete.

With regard to this clone: There is no known antigen for this receptor. No base-level quality is on record; no much larger clone is a single base apart.

Using the deep immunoSEQ assay, multiplex PCR amplified TCR CDR3 regions from genomic DNA. Extracted genomic DNA from each cell subset was spread evenly across all wells of several immunoSEQ 96-well plates, with each plate serving as a replicate. For sorted subsets, roughly 200 ng of genomic DNA, equivalent to some 30,000 T cell genomes, went into each replicate PCR. Purified libraries were quantified with a Qubit 3.0 fluorometer, sized on a Bioanalyzer 2100, and re-quantified with the KAPA Library Quantification kit. Every immunoSEQ 96-well plate was sequenced on a separate single-read 150-cycle Illumina NextSeq 550 flow cell. Under the source paper's analysis protocol: Because the immunoSEQ output included only junctional sequences and no quality scores, the filtering could not be the same as the filtering used for full-length reads. Sequences were annotated with PyIR, a Python wrapper for IgBLAST v1.9, using IMGT germline references to assign V/J genes and CDR3. Reads were filtered out if the reads had weak V/J assignments (E-value above 1e-6), no CDR3, stop codons, out-of-frame junctions, or ambiguous translated residues. V3J clonotypes were defined as sequences sharing an identical inferred V gene, J gene, and CDR3 amino acid sequence. To compute the percentage overlap between repertoires, the number of shared unique clonotypes was divided by the size of the smaller repertoire. Richness of each repertoire was evaluated using RTK rarefaction, the Chao1 estimator, and Recon v2.1 estimates of unobserved clonotypes. Generation probabilities for all TCRbeta clonotypes obtained by the gDNA method from a handful of donors were computed using OLGA. The table was pulled from immuneACCESS by TCRdb, which kept in-frame rearrangements only. Such tables lose some clones; where checked, under half of the loss comes from unresolved V genes, and the rest has no known cause. V and J calls plus clone size are reproduced from that table; the DNA served to infer D and trimming. This sample holds around 690,000 clones; roughly 91% were observed only once. The ten largest make up 34% of the sample.

Healthy HIV-negative adults with no recently reported acute infections or vaccinations were included as donors. Every donor was a Caucasian adult living in Nashville, Tennessee, USA. CD8 memory samples consisted of magnetically selected CD45RO+ cells combined with CCR7-negative CD45RA+ effector memory (TemRA) cells. Blood was obtained by leukapheresis, after which PBMCs were separated by Ficoll-Histopaque density gradient centrifugation and cryopreserved in liquid nitrogen vapor phase. Analytical flow cytometry was used to check the purity and quantity of each magnetically sorted T cell population. Genomic DNA was isolated from every sorted fraction and measured by UV absorbance on a Nanodrop 2000c. Sample: memory CD8+ T cells from PBMCs. The cell subset or site tag for this specimen amounts to: CD45RO+ cells pooled with CCR7-negative TemRA cells. This TCR was recovered from a man in his late teens or twenties in good health. Some clones in this sample may be carry-over from other donors' samples.

The DNA reads TGTGCCTGGAGTATAAGGCTGGGGCAGTTCTTC. Its translation is CAWSIRLGQFF. This chain joins TRBV30 to TRBJ2-1, with the D gene uncertain. A distance of 11 bases separates the germline ends of V and J, which lose 2 bases and 12 bases respectively. The CDR3, cysteine through phenylalanine, is 11 amino acids long. Here the CDR3 DNA is all that survives: 33 bases in frame from base 1. The germline V gene (reference sequence) sets CDR1 to GTSNPN and CDR2 to SVGIG.